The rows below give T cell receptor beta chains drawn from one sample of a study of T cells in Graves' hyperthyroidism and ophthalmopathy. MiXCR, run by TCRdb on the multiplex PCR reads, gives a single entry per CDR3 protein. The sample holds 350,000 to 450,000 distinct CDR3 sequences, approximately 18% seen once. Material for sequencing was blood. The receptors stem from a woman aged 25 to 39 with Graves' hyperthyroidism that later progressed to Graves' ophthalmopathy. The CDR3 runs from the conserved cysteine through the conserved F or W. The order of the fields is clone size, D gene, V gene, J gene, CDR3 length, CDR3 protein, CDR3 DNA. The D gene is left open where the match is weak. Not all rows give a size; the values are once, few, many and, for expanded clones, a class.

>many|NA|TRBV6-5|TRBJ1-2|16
CASSYSPSQGNYGYTF
TGTGCCAGCAGTTACTCTCCTTCCCAGGGGAACTATGGCTACACCTTC
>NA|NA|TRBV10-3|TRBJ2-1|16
CAISESWQGDYNEQFF
TGTGCCATCAGTGAGTCGTGGCAGGGAGACTACAATGAGCAGTTCTTC
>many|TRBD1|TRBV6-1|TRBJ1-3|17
CASSDPGQGASGDTIYF
TGTGCCAGCAGTGATCCGGGACAGGGAGCATCTGGAGACACCATATATTTT
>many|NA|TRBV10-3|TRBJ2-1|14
CAIRETDSYNEQFF
TGTGCCATCAGGGAGACTGACTCCTACAATGAGCAGTTCTTC
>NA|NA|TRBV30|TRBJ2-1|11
CAWSPGGEQFF
TGTGCCTGGAGCCCAGGGGGGGAGCAGTTCTTC
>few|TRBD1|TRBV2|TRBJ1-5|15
CASRDTGTGVQPQHF
TGTGCCAGCAGGGACACCGGGACAGGGGTTCAGCCCCAGCATTTT
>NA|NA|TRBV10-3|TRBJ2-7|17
CAISADHRSVLNYEQYF
TGTGCCATCAGTGCGGACCACCGGTCGGTCTTGAATTACGAGCAGTACTTC
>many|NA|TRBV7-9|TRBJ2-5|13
CASSLEAQETQYF
TGTGCCAGCAGCCTGGAGGCCCAAGAGACCCAGTACTTC
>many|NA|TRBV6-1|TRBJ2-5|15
CASSEGFAVQETQYF
TGTGCCAGCAGTGAGGGTTTTGCGGTGCAAGAGACCCAGTACTTC
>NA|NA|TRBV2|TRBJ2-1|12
CASRPTGKAQFF
TGTGCCAGCAGGCCCACTGGGAAGGCGCAGTTCTTC
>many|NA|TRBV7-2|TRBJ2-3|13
CASSLAPKDTQYF
TGTGCCAGCAGCTTAGCGCCCAAAGATACGCAGTATTTT
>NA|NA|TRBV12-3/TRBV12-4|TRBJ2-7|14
CASSFLRGPYEQYF
TGTGCCAGCAGTTTCCTGCGGGGCCCCTACGAGCAGTACTTC
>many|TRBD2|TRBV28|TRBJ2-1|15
CASSLGGSPYNEQFF
TGTGCCAGCAGTTTAGGCGGGAGCCCCTACAATGAGCAGTTCTTC
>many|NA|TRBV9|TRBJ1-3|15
CASSLALGFGNTIYF
TGTGCCAGCAGCCTGGCGTTGGGGTTCGGAAACACCATATATTTT
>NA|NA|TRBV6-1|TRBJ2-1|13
CASSEWRYNEQFF
TGTGCCAGCAGTGAATGGCGGTACAATGAGCAGTTCTTC
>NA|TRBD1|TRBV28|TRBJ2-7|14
CASSLKQGDYEQYF
TGTGCCAGCAGTTTAAAACAGGGGGACTACGAGCAGTACTTC
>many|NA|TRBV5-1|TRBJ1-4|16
CASSSARGRFNEKLFF
TGCGCCAGCAGCTCGGCGAGAGGGAGGTTTAATGAAAAACTGTTTTTT
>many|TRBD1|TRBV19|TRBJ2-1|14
CASSGDRGYNEQFF
TGTGCCAGTAGTGGGGACAGGGGCTACAATGAGCAGTTCTTC
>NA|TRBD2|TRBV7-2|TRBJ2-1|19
CASSSLTGLAGGPVDEQFF
TGTGCCAGCAGCTCCCTAACTGGACTAGCGGGAGGGCCTGTAGATGAGCAGTTCTTC
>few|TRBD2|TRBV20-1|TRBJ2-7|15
CSARDTSGRAEEQYF
TGCAGTGCTAGAGATACTAGCGGGAGGGCGGAGGAGCAGTACTTC
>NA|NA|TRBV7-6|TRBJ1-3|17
CASSQQQTGNSGNTIYF
TGTGCCAGCAGCCAACAACAGACAGGCAACTCTGGAAACACCATATATTTT
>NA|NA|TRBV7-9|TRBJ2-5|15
CASRPRSLSGETQYF
TGTGCCAGCCGCCCGAGGTCGTTGAGCGGGGAGACCCAGTACTTC
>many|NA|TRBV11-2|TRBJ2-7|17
CASSLTSGLPRAYEQYF
TGTGCCAGCAGCTTAACCTCCGGACTCCCAAGAGCCTACGAGCAGTACTTC
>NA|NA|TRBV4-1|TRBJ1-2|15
CASSQTPGAVYGYTF
TGCGCCAGCAGCCAAACCCCGGGGGCGGTCTATGGCTACACCTTC
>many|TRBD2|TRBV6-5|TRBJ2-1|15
CASLRLQRGYNEQFF
TGTGCCAGCCTGCGGTTGCAGCGGGGCTACAATGAGCAGTTCTTC
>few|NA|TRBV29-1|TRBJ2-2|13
CSAQGIDTGELFF
TGCAGCGCCCAAGGGATCGATACCGGGGAGCTGTTTTTT
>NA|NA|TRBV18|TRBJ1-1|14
CASSQTLTDPEAFF
TGTGCCAGCTCACAGACCCTGACAGACCCTGAAGCTTTCTTT
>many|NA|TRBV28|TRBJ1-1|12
CASLIPDAEAFF
TGTGCCAGCCTCATTCCGGACGCTGAAGCTTTCTTT
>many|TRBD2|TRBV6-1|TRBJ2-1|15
CASSSTSGAVHEQFF
TGTGCCAGCAGTTCGACTAGCGGGGCAGTTCATGAGCAGTTCTTC
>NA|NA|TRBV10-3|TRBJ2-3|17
CAISESGTEEWTDTQYF
TGTGCCATCAGTGAGTCCGGGACGGAAGAGTGGACAGATACGCAGTATTTT
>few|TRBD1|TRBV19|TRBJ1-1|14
CASSLRDRDTEAFF
TGTGCCAGTAGTTTACGGGACAGAGACACTGAAGCTTTCTTT
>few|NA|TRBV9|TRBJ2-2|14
CASSVSSFTGELFF
TGTGCCAGCAGCGTATCGTCGTTCACCGGGGAGCTGTTTTTT
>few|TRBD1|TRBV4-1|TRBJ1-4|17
CASSLSALGTGNEKLFF
TGCGCCAGCAGCCTTTCTGCGCTGGGGACAGGGAATGAAAAACTGTTTTTT
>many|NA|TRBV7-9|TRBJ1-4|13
CASSPSGDEKLFF
TGTGCCAGCAGCCCGTCTGGAGACGAAAAACTGTTTTTT
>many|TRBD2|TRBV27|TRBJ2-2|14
CASRLAVFSGELFF
TGTGCCAGCAGGCTAGCGGTTTTTTCCGGGGAGCTGTTTTTT
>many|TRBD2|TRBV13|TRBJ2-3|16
CASSSSLGGSSDTQYF
TGTGCCAGCAGCTCATCGTTGGGCGGGAGCTCAGATACGCAGTATTTT
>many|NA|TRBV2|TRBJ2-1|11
CASSEPGPMFF
TGTGCCAGCAGCGAGCCGGGCCCAATGTTCTTC
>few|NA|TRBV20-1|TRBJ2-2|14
CSATSQLYTGELFF
TGCAGTGCTACGTCCCAACTGTACACCGGGGAGCTGTTTTTT
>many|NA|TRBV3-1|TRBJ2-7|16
CASSQDGGGIAYEQYF
TGTGCCAGCAGCCAAGATGGCGGCGGGATCGCCTACGAGCAGTACTTC
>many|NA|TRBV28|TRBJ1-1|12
CASSSTPTEAFF
TGTGCCAGCAGTTCAACACCGACTGAAGCTTTCTTT